The 26 T cell receptor beta chains in this list originate from one sample, sequenced in a study of identical twins. TCRdb redid the calling of the 5' RACE reads with MiXCR, one entry per CDR3 protein. The table records 600,000 to 700,000 distinct CDR3 sequences, over 20% of them present only once. These data were likewise used in another study, on T cells expressing NK-cell markers.

Source material: PBMCs. These receptors were collected from a young woman in good health.

This clonotype was observed a few times. The chain recombines TRBV20-1 with TRBJ1-6; perhaps TRBD1 as D (6 bases). Trimming left V 6 bases short and J 0 bases short, with 18 bases between. Germline lookup yields CDR1 DFQATT and CDR2 SNEGSKA (reference sequence). This CDR3 is 17 amino acids long. CDR3 residues: CSANRAGESSYNSPLHF. For the CDR3, the DNA is TGCAGTGCCAACAGGGCAGGGGAGAGCTCCTATAATTCACCCCTCCACTTT.

In this sample, this clonotype turned up a few times. The CDR3 reads CASRVFRTEETQYF. The CDR3 nucleotides are TGTGCCAGCAGGGTTTTTCGGACAGAAGAGACCCAGTACTTC. The chain employs TRBV6-1 and TRBJ2-5; a possible D gene is TRBD1 (6 bases). Looked up from germline, CDR1 is MNHNS and CDR2 is SASEGT. V shed 6 bases and J shed 3 bases, with 14 bases lying between them. The CDR3 contains 14 residues.

This clonotype was seen only a few times. V gene TRBV11-2 combines with J gene TRBJ2-1; 10 bases align to TRBD2. Unmatched junction bases numbered 8, after V lost 5 bases and J lost 4 bases. The CDR3 is 16 residues long. The V gene's germline CDR1 is SGHAT and CDR2 FQNNGV. CDR3: CASSPRLAGVYNEQFF. CDR3 in DNA: TGTGCCAGCAGCCCCCGGCTAGCGGGGGTGTACAATGAGCAGTTCTTC.

This clonotype was detected ten times or more. V gene TRBV2 combines with J gene TRBJ2-1; D perhaps matches TRBD1 (5 bases). The CDR3 consists of 16 residues. Germline values: CDR1 SNHLY, CDR2 FYNNEI. V dropped 2 bases and J dropped 2 bases, with 13 bases sitting between them. CDR3 in DNA: TGTGCCAGCAGTGAACAGGGTCCCCAGACCTACAATGAGCAGTTCTTC. It specifies CASSEQGPQTYNEQFF. The whole variable domain, remainder taken from reference TRBV2 and TRBJ2-1, is EPEVTQTPSHQVTQMGQEVILRCVPISNHLYFYWYRQILGQKVEFLVSFYNNEISEKSEIFDDQFSVERPDGSNFTLKIRSTKLEDSAMYFCASSEQGPQTYNEQFFGPGTRLTVL.

The table lists this clonotype with a few counts. V is TRBV7-9 and J is TRBJ1-2, with D perhaps TRBD1 (5 bases). Germline assignment: CDR1 SEHNR and CDR2 FQNEAQ (reference sequence). Trimming removed 8 bases at V and 5 bases at J, with 12 bases between. The CDR3 has 12 residues. CDR3 DNA: TGTGCCAGCCTCAGGGTGGAATATGGCTACACCTTC. This encodes CASLRVEYGYTF.

The chain links TRBV20-1 to TRBJ1-4, with D unresolved. CDR3 length: 16 residues. CDR1 and CDR2 (germline): DFQATT, SNEGSKA (reference sequence). The V end lost 0 bases, the J end lost 0 bases, and 11 bases lay between the germline ends. The chain's CDR3 is CSARDYGVATNEKLFF. DNA for the CDR3: TGCAGTGCTAGAGATTACGGCGTTGCAACTAATGAAAAACTGTTTTTT.

This clonotype was seen a handful of times. The rearrangement joins TRBV5-1 to TRBJ2-5; the match to TRBD1 covers 7 bases. Germline CDR1 SGHRS, CDR2 YFSETQ. The CDR3 consists of 15 residues. The V segment lost 6 bases and the J segment 1 base; nucleotides outside the gene matches: 9. The CDR3 protein is CASNTMGQSQETQYF. CDR3 coding DNA: TGCGCCAGCAACACCATGGGACAGAGCCAAGAGACCCAGTACTTC.

This rearrangement joins TRBV20-1 to TRBJ2-7; the match to TRBD2 covers 9 bases. The V gene's germline CDR1 is DFQATT and CDR2 SNEGSKA (reference sequence). The CDR3 is 15 amino acids. J gave up 3 bases and V 4 bases, and 10 bases lay outside the gene matches. For the CDR3, the DNA is TGCAGTGCTACCGGGGTCGGTAGCGGGAGCTACGAGCAGTACTTC. Its protein is CSATGVGSGSYEQYF.

This clonotype was found a few times. The V gene is TRBV20-1, the J gene TRBJ1-3; D gene ambiguous. This CDR3 contains 13 residues. Germline-derived CDR1 and CDR2 are DFQATT and SNEGSKA (reference sequence). V was pared by 6 bases and J by 4 bases, with 13 bases between. CDR3 DNA: TGCAGTGCCCCCGATTTGAGCGGAAACACCATATATTTT. This encodes CSAPDLSGNTIYF.

The chain recombines TRBV3-1 with TRBJ1-1; 7 bases agree with TRBD1. The CDR3 totals 14 residues. V was pared by 4 bases and J by 4 bases, with 6 bases of the junction left unmatched. Germline CDR1 LGHDT, CDR2 YNNKEL (reference sequence). The CDR3 loop reads CASSPSTGTTEAFF. DNA for the CDR3: TGTGCCAGCAGCCCCTCGACAGGGACCACTGAAGCTTTCTTT.

This clonotype has more than one count but fewer than ten. CDR3 loop: CASSQGGSYRTYEQYF. DNA of the CDR3: TGTGCCAGCAGCCAAGGGGGCTCCTATAGAACCTACGAGCAGTACTTC. J is TRBJ2-7 and V is TRBV5-5, with TRBD1 identical over 7 bases. Germline V lookup: CDR1 SGHKS, CDR2 YYEKEE (reference sequence). The CDR3 covers 16 residues. J lost 2 bases, V lost 4 bases, and 12 bases had no gene match.

The chain links TRBV20-1 to TRBJ2-7, with D maybe TRBD2 (6 bases). Between the trimmed V and J ends, which lost 4 bases and 9 bases, there was a span of 16 bases. CDR1 and CDR2 (germline): DFQATT, SNEGSKA (reference sequence). The CDR3 consists of 12 residues. CDR3 DNA sequence: TGCAGTGCTACCCACCAGGGAGGCGTGCAGTACTTC. Translated: CSATHQGGVQYF.

The chain couples TRBV7-9 to TRBJ2-1, with TRBD2 identical over 7 bases. The CDR3 runs 16 residues. In germline, CDR1 is SEHNR, CDR2 FQNEAQ (reference sequence). The junction had 9 bases not matched to a gene; V was cut back by 5 bases and J by 2 bases. This CDR3 is CASSRAPGGAYNEQFF. CDR3 sequence (DNA): TGTGCCAGCAGCCGCGCCCCGGGAGGCGCCTACAATGAGCAGTTCTTC.

This clonotype appeared a single time. J is TRBJ2-7 and V is TRBV25-1, with D possibly TRBD1 on 5 matching bases. This CDR3 has 11 amino acids. The V gene's germline CDR1 is MGHDK and CDR2 SYGVNS. The germline V and J ends were trimmed by 8 bases and 12 bases, with 17 bases remaining between them. CDR3 sequence reads: CASPETARPYF. DNA for the CDR3: TGTGCCAGCCCGGAGACAGCCAGGCCGTACTTC.

In its sample, this clonotype was seen a few times. The J gene is TRBJ2-1, the V gene TRBV7-2; TRBD2 matches at 12 bases. The germline CDR1 and CDR2 sequences are SGHTA and FQGNSA. J gave up 16 bases and V 1 base, and 5 bases lay outside the gene matches. The CDR3 is 13 residues long. CDR3 in amino acids: CASSLERLAGVFF. The CDR3 DNA reads as TGTGCCAGCAGCTTAGAGAGACTAGCGGGGGTTTTCTTC.

The genes are TRBV20-1 and TRBJ1-1; D is uncertain. Trimming removed 5 bases at V and 4 bases at J, with 14 bases between. The CDR3 totals 13 residues. The germline V gene encodes CDR1 DFQATT and CDR2 SNEGSKA (reference sequence). The CDR3 DNA reads TGCAGTGCTCCGCAGGTTCTGGGCACTGAAGCTTTCTTT. This encodes CSAPQVLGTEAFF.

This sequence joins TRBV6-5 and TRBJ2-3; TRBD2 is a possible D gene (6 bases). Germline CDR1 is MNHEY and CDR2 is SVGAGI. With 1 base removed from V and 2 bases from J, the gap between germline ends came to 10 bases. CDR3 size: 15 residues. CDR3 in DNA: TGTGCCAGCAGTTACTTTCGGGGGTCCACAGATACGCAGTATTTT. Encoded protein: CASSYFRGSTDTQYF.

The chain is built from TRBV6-1 and TRBJ2-5; 8 bases are shared with TRBD2. V was clipped by 6 bases and J by 5 bases; unmatched bases: 17. This CDR3 has 17 amino acids. CDR1 and CDR2 (germline): MNHNS, SASEGT. The CDR3: CASSSNSGAVGGETQYF. In nucleotides, the CDR3 is TGTGCCAGCAGCTCCAATAGCGGGGCGGTTGGGGGGGAGACCCAGTACTTC.

This chain uses TRBV10-3 with TRBJ2-5; possibly TRBD1 for D (5 bases). Deletions cut 4 bases from V and 1 base from J, with 7 bases between. There are 13 residues in the CDR3. Per the germline V gene, CDR1 is ENHRY and CDR2 is SYGVKD. The chain's CDR3 is CAISGGVQETQYF. In DNA form, the CDR3 reads TGTGCCATCAGTGGGGGCGTCCAAGAGACCCAGTACTTC.

This clonotype was counted ten times or more. This sequence joins TRBV5-1 and TRBJ2-5, with 8 nucleotides matching TRBD2. The V gene end was trimmed by 4 bases and the J gene end by 5 bases; junction bases not matched to a gene: 7. This CDR3 has 14 amino acids. CDR1 is SGHRS and CDR2 is YFSETQ in the germline V gene. CDR3 in amino acids: CASSIRGGGETQYF. In DNA form, the CDR3 reads TGCGCCAGCAGCATCCGGGGGGGCGGCGAGACCCAGTACTTC.

CDR3 in DNA: TGTGCCAGCAGCGTGGCGGGGGTAAATGTGCATGAGCAGTTCTTC. Encoded protein: CASSVAGVNVHEQFF. This rearrangement joins TRBV9 to TRBJ2-1; 7 positions agree with TRBD2. CDR3 length: 15 amino acids. J gave up 8 bases and V 2 bases, and 10 bases lay outside the gene matches. Per the germline V gene, CDR1 is SGDLS and CDR2 is YYNGEE.

Many counts were recorded for this clonotype. The genes are TRBV10-3 and TRBJ1-2; D is uncertain. CDR1 is ENHRY, CDR2 SYGVKD, per germline. This CDR3 region has 11 residues. The germline V and J ends were trimmed by 6 bases and 6 bases, with 8 bases remaining between them. CDR3 protein: CAIRSVNGYTF. The CDR3 coding sequence is TGTGCCATCAGATCAGTCAATGGCTACACCTTC.

This clonotype was seen repeatedly, ten times or more. The chain has TRBV12-3 or TRBV12-4 and TRBJ2-1; TRBD2 is a possible D gene (6 bases). V was pared by 5 bases and J by 7 bases, with 12 bases between. The CDR3 runs to 13 residues. The CDR3 DNA follows: TGTGCCAGCAGTAGCGGGTGGAGGAATGAGCAGTTCTTC. Protein: CASSSGWRNEQFF.

Only a few counts were recorded for this clonotype. The V gene is TRBV20-1, the J gene TRBJ1-2; no definite D call. V was pared by 6 bases and J by 6 bases, with 8 bases between. This CDR3 is 10 amino acids long. Germline V gene sequence: CDR1 DFQATT, CDR2 SNEGSKA (reference sequence). The DNA for the CDR3 is TGCAGTGCCGGGATTAATGGCTACACCTTC. This gives the protein CSAGINGYTF.

The chain recombines TRBV5-1 with TRBJ2-1, with 7 nucleotides matching TRBD2. Unmatched junction bases numbered 8, after V lost 4 bases and J lost 10 bases. This CDR3 contains 13 residues. In germline, CDR1 is SGHRS, CDR2 YFSETQ. The CDR3 DNA sequence: TGCGCCAGCAGCCTCCAGAGAGCGGGGGAGCAGTTCTTC. Translated, it gives CASSLQRAGEQFF. The variable domain in full, with the rest retrieved from reference TRBV5-1 and TRBJ2-1, is KAGVTQTPRYLIKTRGQQVTLSCSPISGHRSVSWYQQTPGQGLQFLFEYFSETQRNKGNFPGRFSGRQFSNSRSEMNVSTLELGDSALYLCASSLQRAGEQFFGPGTRLTVL.

The chain couples TRBV12-3 or TRBV12-4 to TRBJ2-3; D is unclear. The CDR3 is 11 amino acids. V was clipped by 6 bases and J by 13 bases, with 14 bases between them. CDR3 in amino acids: CASSVTESKYF. CDR3 nucleotides: TGTGCCAGCAGCGTGACTGAAAGCAAGTATTTT.